One T cell receptor beta chain is described in this entry. Its antigen is unknown. Primed by a sample-barcoded 5' primer and a J-beta primer mix, a second PCR proceeded for 7 to 11 cycles. TCRdb redid the calling of the 5' RACE reads with MiXCR, one entry per CDR3 protein. The sample has 1.5 million to 2 million distinct CDR3 sequences; around 50% are singletons. This sample is drawn from a study of blood T cells in healthy people across ages. Whole-study findings and limits: Unsorted PBMCs prevented conclusive naive versus antigen-experienced comparison. Diversity was estimated from one million T cells, and these estimates were considered underestimates. Across the age range, TCR beta diversity per million T cells fell in a roughly linear way.

Trimming removed 8 bases from V and 4 bases from J; junction bases left unmatched: 14. This CDR3 has 17 residues. The sample comprised blood. The TCR was taken from a woman aged 40 to 50 in good health. The chain links TRBV12-3 or TRBV12-4 to TRBJ2-1, with 10 bases lining up with TRBD2. CDR3: CASFGRKGTSAYNEQFF. The CDR3 coding sequence is TGTGCCAGCTTCGGGCGTAAAGGGACTAGCGCGTACAATGAGCAGTTCTTC.